This T cell receptor beta chain derives from a study of cytomegalovirus exposure and HLA in healthy donors. Primers: 60 Vbeta forward and 13 Jbeta reverse. TCRdb keeps only in-frame clones here, not all; method: immunoSEQ multiplex PCR. This repertoire shows around 130,000 clones, 8.5% found once; its top ten account for 4.5% to 6%. This clone was counted between two and nine times. This CDR3 has 14 residues. CDR1 and CDR2 (germline): MNHNS, SASEGT. V gave up 6 bases and J gave up 4 bases, with 15 bases separating them. The rearrangement joins TRBV6-1 to TRBJ1-2; TRBD1 is a possible D gene (5 bases). Sample: PBMCs. The clonotype originates from a man between 35 and 55 years old in good health and CMV-seronegative. CDR3 sequence reads: CASRDRTLFYGYTF. CDR3 nucleotide sequence: TGTGCCAGCAGGGACCGGACACTCTTCTATGGCTACACCTTC.